These T cell receptor beta chains were read from a single sample in a study of human T cells and chemical hapten exposure. Each CDR3 protein is one row after TCRdb ran MiXCR on the RACE reads. The repertoire holds approximately 90,000 distinct CDR3 sequences, with 27% as singletons. The specimen was whole blood, collected in connection with sensitization to the hapten diphenylcyclopropenone (DPC). These TCRs come from a middle-aged man with alopecia areata. Some clones in this sample may be carry-over from other donors' samples. Each CDR3 is given with its conserved first and last residue. A D gene is named only where the DNA matches it firmly. Not every row has a clone size; where given, it reads once, few, many or a size class.

clone_size,j_call,cdr3_length,d_call,v_call,cdr3_nt,cdr3_aa
few,TRBJ2-2,17,TRBD2,TRBV7-2,TGTGCCAGCAGGGGAATGGGACTAGCAGGGAACACCGGGGAGCTGTTTTTT,CASRGMGLAGNTGELFF
-,TRBJ2-1,16,TRBD1,TRBV4-2,TGTGCCAGCAGCCAAGCGGGGACAGGGGGGTACAATGAGCAGTTCTTC,CASSQAGTGGYNEQFF
few,TRBJ1-1,14,-,TRBV10-3,TGTGCCATCAGTGATCGGGGGCAGAGGATTGAAGCTTTCTTT,CAISDRGQRIEAFF
-,TRBJ2-3,13,-,TRBV29-1,TGCAGCGTTGAGGTCGTCTCCTCAGATACGCAGTATTTT,CSVEVVSSDTQYF
-,TRBJ2-7,14,TRBD2,TRBV7-8,TGTGCCAGCAGCCAGACTAGCGGGACCCACGAGCAGTACTTC,CASSQTSGTHEQYF
-,TRBJ2-2,16,TRBD2,TRBV9,TGTGACAGCAGCGTAGCCACTAGCGGGCCTACCGGGGAGCTGTTTTTT,CDSSVATSGPTGELFF
-,TRBJ2-5,14,-,TRBV12-3/TRBV12-4,TGTGCCAGCAGTTTTTCACTAGCCTTAAAGACCCAGTACTTC,CASSFSLALKTQYF
few,TRBJ1-1,13,-,TRBV12-3/TRBV12-4,TGTGCCAGCAGTGTTCAGGGCTACACTGAAGCTTTCTTT,CASSVQGYTEAFF
few,TRBJ2-1,13,-,TRBV20-1,TGCAGTGCTCCCGGGACACATCTAAATGAGCAGTTCTTC,CSAPGTHLNEQFF
-,TRBJ1-2,16,-,TRBV5-1,TGCGCCAGCAGCTTGGAGCCGGGAAGGGCCTCTTATGGCTACACCTTC,CASSLEPGRASYGYTF
-,TRBJ1-1,14,TRBD1,TRBV6-6,TGTGCCAGCAGTCCTCTCACAGACAGGGCTGAAGCTTTCTTT,CASSPLTDRAEAFF
few,TRBJ2-7,18,-,TRBV28,TGTGCCAGCAGTTTTACGGGTTTTGGTCTGGCGAGCTCCTACGAGCAGTACTTC,CASSFTGFGLASSYEQYF
-,TRBJ2-2,14,-,TRBV24-1,TGTGCCACCAGTGATTTGCTGGAGACCGGGGAGCTGTTTTTT,CATSDLLETGELFF
few,TRBJ2-1,19,TRBD1,TRBV3-1,TGTGCCAGCAGCCCCCTCCCGCGGTCTAGACAGGGTTCCTACAATGAGCAGTTCTTC,CASSPLPRSRQGSYNEQFF
-,TRBJ2-2,16,-,TRBV20-1,TGCAGTGCGCGAAAGCGAGAGAAAAGCGCCACCGGGGAGCTGTTTTTT,CSARKREKSATGELFF
few,TRBJ2-7,16,-,TRBV28,TGTGCCAGCAGTTTATCCGGACAGGGTCGTAGCGGGAGACGGTACTTC,CASSLSGQGRSGRRYF
-,TRBJ1-1,13,-,TRBV27,TGTGCCAGCAGTTTATCAGTGAACACTGAAGCTTTCTTT,CASSLSVNTEAFF
few,TRBJ1-5,14,-,TRBV6-1,TGTGCAAGCGCTGGAGGGATAAGCAATCAGCCCCAGCATTTT,CASAGGISNQPQHF
-,TRBJ1-2,17,TRBD1,TRBV19,TGTGCCAGTAGTATATTGGGACAGGGGGCGCGTTCCTATGGCTACACCTTC,CASSILGQGARSYGYTF
many,TRBJ2-3,16,TRBD1,TRBV20-1,TGCAGTGCTAGAGAATCGACAGGGATGGGCACAGATACGCAGTATTTT,CSARESTGMGTDTQYF
few,TRBJ2-1,16,-,TRBV6-1,TGTGCCAGCAGTTCCGCTAGGGGGGCTTCCTACAATGAGCAGTTCTTC,CASSSARGASYNEQFF
-,TRBJ2-3,17,TRBD2,TRBV7-2,TGTGCCAGCAGCTCCGGACTAGCGGGGGTATTCACAGATACGCAGTATTTT,CASSSGLAGVFTDTQYF
few,TRBJ2-7,16,TRBD2,TRBV28,TGTGCCAGCAGTTCTGCCCTAGCGGGAGGACCCTACGAGCAGTACTTC,CASSSALAGGPYEQYF
-,TRBJ1-3,14,-,TRBV6-1,TGTGCCAGCAGTGACTCTGGGTCTGGAAACACCATATATTTT,CASSDSGSGNTIYF
-,TRBJ1-1,14,-,TRBV7-9,TGTGCCAGAAGCCCCCCATGGGGGGAAACTGAAGCTTTCTTT,CARSPPWGETEAFF
-,TRBJ2-1,14,-,TRBV2,TGTGCCAGCAGTTCTCGAGGAGGCAGGGATGAGCAGTTCTTC,CASSSRGGRDEQFF
-,TRBJ1-1,15,-,TRBV10-1,TGCGCCAGCAGTAGAGACAGCACAATGAACACTGAAGCTTTCTTT,CASSRDSTMNTEAFF
-,TRBJ1-2,12,-,TRBV12-3/TRBV12-4,TGTGCCAGCAGTCTTACGTGGGCCGGCTACACCTTC,CASSLTWAGYTF
-,TRBJ1-3,17,TRBD1,TRBV20-1,TGCAGTGCCCGGACAGGGGCTGGAGGTTCCTCTGGAAACACCATATATTTT,CSARTGAGGSSGNTIYF
-,TRBJ2-3,18,TRBD2,TRBV4-1,TGCGCCAGCAGCCAAGGCGCGGGACTAGCGGGAGCGGGAGATACGCAGTATTTT,CASSQGAGLAGAGDTQYF
-,TRBJ2-1,14,TRBD2,TRBV20-1,TGCAGTGCTAAAAAGCGGGAGGGATACAATGAGCAGTTCTTC,CSAKKREGYNEQFF
-,TRBJ2-5,20,TRBD2,TRBV6-2/TRBV6-3,TGTGCCAGCAGCGAACGGACAGAGCTTTGGACTAGCGGGAGGGTAGAGACCCAGTACTTC,CASSERTELWTSGRVETQYF
-,TRBJ2-7,16,TRBD1,TRBV12-3/TRBV12-4,TGTGCCAGCAGTTTAGTGGCAGGGGGTAACTTGTACGAGCAGTACTTC,CASSLVAGGNLYEQYF
few,TRBJ2-5,14,TRBD1,TRBV5-1,TGCGCCAGCAGCTTCACAGGGGCCAAAGAGACCCAGTACTTC,CASSFTGAKETQYF
few,TRBJ2-6,19,TRBD2,TRBV3-1,TGTGCCAGCAGCCAAGAAGGACTAGCGGTTCGCTCTGGGGCCAACGTCCTGACTTTC,CASSQEGLAVRSGANVLTF
few,TRBJ2-4,15,-,TRBV4-3,TGCGCCAGCAGCCTAGAGACCAGCGGCAAAAACATTCAGTACTTC,CASSLETSGKNIQYF
few,TRBJ2-7,15,-,TRBV12-3/TRBV12-4,TGTGCCAGCAGTTTAGGGACACGGAACTCCTACGAGCAGTACTTC,CASSLGTRNSYEQYF
-,TRBJ2-1,12,-,TRBV7-9,TGTGCCAGCAGGGACCGGGAAATTGAGCAGTTCTTC,CASRDREIEQFF
-,TRBJ1-5,14,TRBD1,TRBV20-1,TGCAGTGCTTGGGACAGGGTGCGCAATCAGCCCCAGCATTTT,CSAWDRVRNQPQHF
-,TRBJ1-5,13,-,TRBV20-1,TGCAGTGCTAGAGAAAGGCGGAATCAGCCCCAGCATTTT,CSARERRNQPQHF
few,TRBJ1-5,15,-,TRBV3-1,TGTGCCAGCAGCCAGGGGATGCGTGGGAATCAGCCCCAGCATTTT,CASSQGMRGNQPQHF
-,TRBJ2-7,14,-,TRBV12-3/TRBV12-4,TGTGCCAGCAGCTTCACGGGGAGGGGGCGTGAGCAGTACTTC,CASSFTGRGREQYF
-,TRBJ2-2,15,-,TRBV6-5,TGTGCCAGCAGTTACGTTGGAGCGAACACCGGGGAGCTGTTTTTT,CASSYVGANTGELFF
-,TRBJ1-6,11,-,TRBV20-1,TGCAGTGCTAGGGATGGTTCACCCCTCCACTTT,CSARDGSPLHF